One T cell receptor beta chain is described in this entry. Different DNA sequences within this sample yield the same CDR3. Repertoires were generated with immunoSEQ multiplex PCR, while TCRdb's copy carries only in-frame clones and drops some. The sample includes 70,000 to 95,000 clones, 89% seen only once; the top ten take approximately 2%. These data come from a study of T cell changes during pregnancy in multiple sclerosis. The germline gives CDR1 GTSNPN, CDR2 SVGIG (reference sequence). Trimming cost V 0 bases and J 7 bases, with 7 bases left between them. The CDR3 is made up of 13 amino acids. The chain has TRBV30 and TRBJ1-6; D uncertain. Sequenced material: peripheral blood, taken before pregnancy. The sequence came from a female donor with multiple sclerosis, enrolled in a pregnancy study. The CDR3 is CAWSVSANSPLHF. The CDR3 DNA is TGTGCCTGGAGTGTTTCCGCGAATTCACCCCTCCACTTT.